The 15 T cell receptor beta chains below come from one sample, sequenced in a study of cytomegalovirus exposure and HLA in healthy donors. Data came from immunoSEQ multiplex PCR; TCRdb stores just in-frame clones and leaves some out. This sample has roughly 90,000 clones, with about 93% found just once. Sequenced sample: PBMCs. The receptors were gathered from a woman aged 30 to 39 in good health and CMV-seropositive.

In this sample, this clone turned up a few times. The chain uses TRBV28 and TRBJ1-2; D remains unclear. Between the trimmed V and J ends, which lost 5 bases and 1 base, there was a span of 2 bases. The CDR3 is made up of 11 amino acids. Germline CDR1 and CDR2: MDHEN and SYDVKM. CDR3 loop: CASSLNYGYTF. The CDR3 region has the DNA TGTGCCAGCAGTCTTAACTATGGCTACACCTTC.

The gene calls are TRBV7-2 and TRBJ2-1; no clear D. The V end lost 4 bases, the J end lost 9 bases, and 13 bases lay between the germline ends. Per germline, CDR1 SGHTA and CDR2 FQGNSA. The CDR3 is 13 residues long. CDR3 DNA: TGTGCCAGCAGCTCAAGTCCCGCCGGTGAGCAGTTCTTC. Its translation is CASSSSPAGEQFF.

This chain joins TRBV2 and TRBJ1-4; 9 bases are a match to TRBD1. V gave up 5 bases and J gave up 11 bases; unmatched junction bases: 9. This CDR3 has 14 residues. Per the germline V gene, CDR1 is SNHLY and CDR2 is FYNNEI. CDR3 bases: TGTGCCAGCAGTAAAACGGGACAGGGAGAGAAACTGTTTTTT. Amino acids: CASSKTGQGEKLFF.

This clone was picked up one time. The chain employs TRBV19 and TRBJ1-1; the D is unclear. Per germline, CDR1 LNHDA and CDR2 SQIVND (reference sequence). The CDR3 totals 18 residues. The V end lost 3 bases, the J end lost 2 bases, and 22 bases lay between the germline ends. CDR3 sequence reads: CASSIILGLAVPNTEAFF. The CDR3 nucleotides are TGTGCCAGTAGTATTATCCTAGGCCTGGCTGTTCCTAACACTGAAGCTTTCTTT.

The genes are TRBV19 and TRBJ2-5; TRBD2 might be the D (5 bases). This CDR3 is 16 amino acids long. V was shortened by 4 bases and J by 5 bases, with 20 bases between the two germline ends. The V gene's germline CDR1 is LNHDA and CDR2 SQIVND (reference sequence). The CDR3 loop reads CASSRGGFLGRETQYF. As DNA, the CDR3 is TGTGCCAGTAGTAGAGGAGGCTTCCTAGGGCGGGAGACCCAGTACTTC.

This chain links TRBV4-1 with TRBJ1-1; the D gene is possibly TRBD1 (6 bases). Germline assignment: CDR1 MGHRA and CDR2 YSYEKL. Trimming took off 6 bases at V and 1 base at J, with 18 bases between the two ends. The length of the CDR3 is 16 residues. CDR3 coding DNA: TGCGCCAGCAGACCCTCGACAGGACTTGAGAACACTGAAGCTTTCTTT. This translates into CASRPSTGLENTEAFF.

The V call is TRBV28, the J call TRBJ2-3, with TRBD2 matching 16 bases. The trim removed 5 bases at V and 2 bases at J, leaving 19 bases unmatched. CDR1 and CDR2 from the germline V gene are MDHEN and SYDVKM. This CDR3 has 22 residues. The CDR3 reads CASSGGTSGRGGSTLPTDTQYF. The CDR3 DNA reads as TGTGCCAGCAGTGGAGGGACTAGCGGGAGGGGGGGGTCCACCCTACCCACAGATACGCAGTATTTT.

This chain connects TRBV5-4 to TRBJ2-6; D might be TRBD1 (5 bases). Germline lookup yields CDR1 SGHNT and CDR2 YYREEE (reference sequence). The CDR3 extends over 15 amino acids. V lost 3 bases to trimming and J lost 3 bases, with 10 bases between them. CDR3 region: CASSSQGSGANVLTF. In nucleotides, the CDR3 is TGTGCCAGCAGCTCCCAGGGTAGTGGGGCCAACGTCCTGACTTTC.

This chain connects TRBV7-8 to TRBJ2-2, with TRBD2 identical over 8 bases. Trimming at V came to 3 bases and at J to 5 bases, leaving 11 bases not matched to a gene. The CDR3 loop spans 17 amino acids. Germline V lookup: CDR1 SGHVS, CDR2 FQNEAQ. CDR3 region: CASSLVRIGGRTGELFF. The CDR3 DNA reads TGTGCCAGCAGCTTGGTTCGCATTGGCGGGAGGACCGGGGAGCTGTTTTTT.

V usage is TRBV19 and J usage is TRBJ2-5; maybe TRBD2 (6 bases). V shed 3 bases and J shed 5 bases, with 10 bases lying between them. The CDR3 consists of 13 residues. Germline loops: CDR1 LNHDA, CDR2 SQIVND (reference sequence). The CDR3 DNA reads TGTGCCAGTAGTATCGCGGGAAGGGAGACCCAGTACTTC. Protein product: CASSIAGRETQYF. The complete variable domain, with remaining parts taken from reference TRBV19 and TRBJ2-5, reads DGGITQSPKYLFRKEGQNVTLSCEQNLNHDAMYWYRQDPGQGLRLIYYSQIVNDFQKGDIAEGYSVSREKKESFPLTVTSAQKNPTAFYLCASSIAGRETQYFGPGTRLLVL.

The chain couples TRBV27 to TRBJ1-1; 8 nucleotides match TRBD1. Germline values: CDR1 MNHEY, CDR2 SMNVEV (reference sequence). The CDR3 contains 15 residues. V gave up 6 bases and J gave up 0 bases; unmatched junction bases: 6. CDR3 sequence (DNA): TGTGCCAGCAGGACAGGGGCCCAGATGAACACTGAAGCTTTCTTT. It specifies CASRTGAQMNTEAFF.

The chain joins TRBV7-8 to TRBJ2-2; D is perhaps TRBD2 (6 bases). Trimming took off 5 bases at V and 8 bases at J, with 15 bases between the two ends. The CDR3 loop spans 14 amino acids. The germline V gene has CDR1 SGHVS and CDR2 FQNEAQ. The CDR3 region is CASSLGLWPGELFF. As DNA, the CDR3 is TGTGCCAGCAGCCTGGGACTCTGGCCAGGGGAGCTGTTTTTT.

The genes are TRBV18 and TRBJ2-5; 7 nucleotides agree with TRBD2. Germline assignment: CDR1 KGHSH and CDR2 LQKENI. There are 14 residues in the CDR3. With 1 base clipped from V and 2 bases from J, the junction kept 1 base outside the gene matches. Written as DNA, the CDR3 is TGTGCCAGCTCACCACGGGGACTACAAGAGACCCAGTACTTC. Translation gives CASSPRGLQETQYF.

The J gene is TRBJ2-2, the V gene TRBV11-2; 14 positions agree with TRBD2. Germline V gene sequence: CDR1 SGHAT, CDR2 FQNNGV. V dropped 4 bases and J dropped 5; count of bases not matched to a gene: 9. The CDR3 sequence is 18 residues long. CDR3 sequence (DNA): TGTGCCAGCAGCTCGGAGGGACTAGCGGGAGAATCGACCGGGGAGCTGTTTTTT. As protein: CASSSEGLAGESTGELFF.

The chain employs TRBV15 and TRBJ1-1; 8 bases map to TRBD1. Germline trimming cut 4 bases from V and 5 bases from J; bases unmatched to any gene: 3. CDR1 LNHNV and CDR2 YYDKDF come from the germline V gene (reference sequence). The CDR3 is 13 amino acids. Here the CDR3 reads CATSIDRGTEAFF. The CDR3 DNA sequence: TGTGCCACCAGCATAGACAGGGGTACTGAAGCTTTCTTT.